This entry lists 8 T cell receptor beta chains sequenced from one sample in a study of OX40 agonist ivuxolimab in advanced cancers. TCRdb's table, derived via immunoSEQ multiplex PCR, lists solely in-frame clones and lacks some. The repertoire holds about 46,000 clones, with 70% to 90% as singletons. The sequencing used CD4+ or CD8+ T cells sorted from blood, collected in a trial of the OX40 agonist ivuxolimab. The receptors derive from an adult with an advanced solid tumor such as melanoma, head and neck, liver or kidney cancer.

This sequence joins TRBV19 and TRBJ2-1, with D possibly TRBD1 on 5 matching bases. From germline, CDR1 is LNHDA and CDR2 SQIVND (reference sequence). CDR3 size: 15 residues. V dropped 3 bases and J dropped 5 bases, with 14 bases sitting between them. The CDR3 region is CASSIGQGAHNEQFF. In DNA form, the CDR3 reads TGTGCCAGTAGTATTGGGCAGGGTGCCCACAATGAGCAGTTCTTC.

The gene calls are TRBV28 and TRBJ2-3, with 8 bases fitting TRBD2. The V and J ends lost 3 bases and 0 bases, in that order; junction bases with no gene match: 11. Germline V gene data show CDR1 as MDHEN and CDR2 as SYDVKM. This CDR3 spans 18 amino acids. This CDR3 is CASSFPSGGLVSTDTQYF. Here the CDR3 DNA reads TGTGCCAGCAGTTTCCCCAGCGGGGGCCTTGTGAGCACAGATACGCAGTATTTT.

This chain links TRBV4-3 with TRBJ1-2; tentative D call: TRBD1 (6 bases). Per germline, CDR1 LGHNA and CDR2 YSLEER. This CDR3 contains 21 residues. Trimming took off 0 bases at V and 10 bases at J, with 36 bases between the two ends. Here the CDR3 reads CASSQDQVPWRDTLPYSSYTF. For the CDR3, the DNA is TGCGCCAGCAGCCAAGATCAGGTTCCATGGCGGGACACCCTTCCCTACAGTTCCTACACCTTC.

The gene calls are TRBV5-6 and TRBJ2-5; D is undetermined. Matching the DNA end better, TRBJ2-7 makes the J call doubtful. The CDR3 sequence is 13 residues long. Per the germline V gene, CDR1 is SGHDT and CDR2 is YYEEEE. CDR3 loop: CASSFKGYYEQYF. The DNA for the CDR3 is TGTGCCAGCAGCTTCAAGGGTTACTACGAGCAGTACTTC.

The chain couples TRBV28 to TRBJ2-7, with a possible D match to TRBD2 (6 bases). Deletions cut 7 bases from V and 0 bases from J, with 16 bases between. The CDR3 has 15 residues. The V gene's germline CDR1 is MDHEN and CDR2 SYDVKM. The CDR3 DNA follows: TGTGCCAGCACCCACCCGGGAGCTGTCTCCTACGAGCAGTACTTC. It translates to CASTHPGAVSYEQYF. Looking up the rest from reference TRBV28 and TRBJ2-7 gives the full variable domain: DVKVTQSSRYLVKRTGEKVFLECVQDMDHENMFWYRQDPGLGLRLIYFSYDVKMKEKGDIPEGYSVSREKKERFSLILESASTNQTSMYLCASTHPGAVSYEQYFGPGTRLTVT.

The chain joins TRBV19 to TRBJ2-3, with 16 bases that match TRBD2. Per the germline V gene, CDR1 is LNHDA and CDR2 is SQIVND (reference sequence). The V gene end was trimmed by 7 bases and the J gene end by 6 bases; junction bases not matched to a gene: 4. The CDR3 is 15 amino acids. The CDR3 protein is CASTGTSGGVDTQYF. CDR3 bases: TGTGCCAGTACCGGGACTAGCGGGGGGGTGGATACGCAGTATTTT.

The rearrangement joins TRBV6-6 to TRBJ2-2; TRBD1 matches 8 bases. V lost 2 bases and J lost 9; bases outside the gene matches: 5. The CDR3 contains 14 residues. Germline V gene data show CDR1 as MNHNY and CDR2 as SVGAGI (reference sequence). CDR3 bases: TGTGCCAGCAGTTACGTAGACAGGGGCCGGGAGCTGTTTTTT. This translates into CASSYVDRGRELFF.

V usage is TRBV20-1 and J usage is TRBJ1-2, with D hard to call. The CDR3 totals 10 residues. The germline CDR1 and CDR2 sequences are DFQATT and SNEGSKA (reference sequence). The V end was cut by 6 bases, the J end by 10 bases, with 12 bases between. CDR3 in amino acids: CSARPSAYTF. As DNA, the CDR3 is TGCAGTGCACGCCCCTCCGCCTACACCTTC.